Following are 18 T cell receptor beta chains from one sample sequenced in a study of T cells after yellow fever vaccination (dated by TCRdb to between 2017 and 2020). The method behind the library was 5' RACE. The data were produced on an Illumina NovaSeq 6000. The raw public reads went through TCRdb reprocessing: fastp at Q25, MiXCR clone calling, in-frame beta chains kept. Identical CDR3 protein sequences are pooled into one entry, listed with their most common genes and DNA. The sample contains approximately 170,000 distinct CDR3 sequences, 9.5% to 11% of them found a single time. Approximately 34% of the sample is in the top ten clones. The treatment or condition label, read with the paper, signifies: live attenuated yellow fever vaccine strain. The source material was CD8+ T cells sorted from PBMCs, sampled 15 days after the yellow fever booster vaccination. Receptor source: a man younger than 35 who received the YFV17D yellow fever vaccine.

The chain combines TRBV6-2 or TRBV6-3 with TRBJ2-7, with D uncertain. Looked up from germline, CDR1 is MNHEY and CDR2 is SVGEGT. V lost 2 bases to trimming and J lost 2 bases, with 7 bases between them. The CDR3 runs 13 residues. CDR3 loop: CASSYRHPYEQYV. In DNA form, the CDR3 reads TGTGCCAGCAGTTACAGGCATCCCTACGAGCAGTACGTC.

This clonotype came up a few times. This chain links TRBV19 with TRBJ1-6; a weak D match, TRBD1 (6 bases). V was cut by 2 bases and J by 11 bases, with 13 bases left in between. Per the germline V gene, CDR1 is LNHDA and CDR2 is SQIVND (reference sequence). CDR3 length: 14 residues. The CDR3 reads CASSISGGTAPLHF. In DNA form, the CDR3 reads TGTGCCAGTAGTATATCGGGGGGCACGGCACCCCTCCACTTT.

J is TRBJ2-7 and V is TRBV11-2, with D possibly being TRBD2 (5 bases). Germline CDR1 and CDR2: SGHAT and FQNNGV. The CDR3 is 15 residues long. V was clipped by 5 bases and J by 0 bases, with 14 bases between them. The CDR3 loop reads CASSLRAAGSYEQYF. CDR3 nucleotide sequence: TGTGCCAGCAGCCTCCGGGCCGCGGGCTCCTACGAGCAGTACTTC.

The chain uses TRBV28 and TRBJ2-3; 7 bases align to TRBD1. The CDR3 is 14 amino acids. Germline CDR1 and CDR2: MDHEN and SYDVKM. Germline trimming cut 3 bases from V and 5 bases from J; bases unmatched to any gene: 5. As DNA, the CDR3 is TGTGCCAGCAGTTTTACAGGGGCGGGAGATACGCAGTATTTT. Its translation: CASSFTGAGDTQYF.

Ten or more counts support this clonotype. This chain uses TRBV12-3 or TRBV12-4 with TRBJ1-2; 10 positions match TRBD1. Losses at the gene ends were 3 bases for V and 10 bases for J; bases not matched to a gene: 2. This CDR3 has 12 residues. The CDR3 reads CASSFGTGVYTF. CDR3 bases: TGTGCCAGCAGTTTCGGGACAGGGGTCTACACCTTC.

This clonotype turned up a few times. This sequence joins TRBV6-6 and TRBJ1-2; 12 bases align to TRBD1. V shed 6 bases and J 4 bases; nucleotides not matched to a gene: 6. The CDR3 loop spans 15 amino acids. Germline V lookup: CDR1 MNHNY, CDR2 SVGAGI (reference sequence). The CDR3 here is CASSPGTGGSYGYTF. The CDR3 DNA reads TGTGCCAGCAGCCCCGGGACAGGGGGCAGCTATGGCTACACCTTC.

This clonotype has only a few counts. This rearrangement joins TRBV28 to TRBJ1-1; D unresolved. The V end lost 6 bases, the J end lost 4 bases, and 6 bases lay between the germline ends. The CDR3 has 11 amino acids. Germline CDR1 reads MDHEN; CDR2 reads SYDVKM. This CDR3 reads CASRRSTEAFF. The DNA for the CDR3 is TGTGCCAGCAGGCGTAGCACTGAAGCTTTCTTT.

DNA of the CDR3: TGTGCCAGCAGCTTCGGACAGGGGGCCCTTAACTATGGCTACACCTTC. Its protein is CASSFGQGALNYGYTF. This chain joins TRBV12-3 or TRBV12-4 and TRBJ1-2; 11 bases agree with TRBD1. Germline trimming cut 6 bases from V and 1 base from J; bases unmatched to any gene: 7. This CDR3 spans 16 amino acids.

The rearrangement uses TRBV5-4 and TRBJ2-2; no clear D gene. CDR1 is SGHNT and CDR2 is YYREEE in the germline V gene (reference sequence). This CDR3 is built from 15 residues. Trimming left V 0 bases short and J 5 bases short, with 11 bases between. The CDR3 sequence is CASSLDPSMTGELFF. The CDR3 bases are TGTGCCAGCAGCTTGGATCCCAGCATGACCGGGGAGCTGTTTTTT.

V is TRBV6-4 and J is TRBJ2-7; 11 bases fit TRBD1. J lost 7 bases, V lost 3 bases, and 14 bases had no gene match. Germline CDR1 and CDR2: MRHNA and SNTAGT. The CDR3 extends over 17 amino acids. The CDR3 DNA reads as TGTGCCAGCAGTGAGGGGGGACAGGGGGTGAGTTTGTGGGAGCAGTACTTC. The encoded protein is CASSEGGQGVSLWEQYF.

This clonotype showed up just a few times. This chain joins TRBV6-5 and TRBJ2-7; 10 bases fit TRBD1. The CDR3 consists of 15 residues. The germline V gene encodes CDR1 MNHEY and CDR2 SVGAGI. V lost 4 bases and J lost 5; bases outside the gene matches: 8. The CDR3 spells CASSSPSTGGNEQYF. CDR3 bases: TGTGCCAGCAGTTCCCCTTCGACAGGGGGCAACGAGCAGTACTTC.

J is TRBJ2-6 and V is TRBV3-1, with TRBD1 matching over 7 bases. The CDR3 is 18 residues long. J was trimmed by 2 bases and V by 10 bases; bases with no gene match: 17. Per the germline V gene, CDR1 is LGHDT and CDR2 is YNNKEL (reference sequence). In nucleotides, the CDR3 is TGTGCCAACCCCCCCGGTTTTTCAGGGGGTGCTGGGGCCAACGTCCTGACTTTC. This codes for CANPPGFSGGAGANVLTF.

This clonotype was seen a few times. The CDR3 region is CASSDPGFTEAFF. The CDR3 DNA reads as TGTGCCAGCAGTGACCCAGGGTTCACTGAAGCTTTCTTT. V gene TRBV27 combines with J gene TRBJ1-1; D is possibly TRBD1 (5 bases). Trimming removed 5 bases from V and 4 bases from J, with 11 bases in between. Germline V gene lookup returns CDR1 MNHEY and CDR2 SMNVEV (reference sequence). The CDR3 has 13 amino acids.

A few counts support this clonotype. This sequence joins TRBV9 and TRBJ1-1; tentative D call: TRBD1 (5 bases). From germline, CDR1 is SGDLS and CDR2 YYNGEE. V lost 2 bases and J 1 base, leaving 12 bases between the germline ends. The CDR3 is 15 residues long. The CDR3 protein is CASSVGGYPNTEAFF. In nucleotides, the CDR3 is TGTGCCAGCAGCGTCGGGGGGTATCCGAACACTGAAGCTTTCTTT. The full variable domain, in which reference TRBV9 and TRBJ1-1 provide the parts outside the CDR3, is DSGVTQTPKHLITATGQRVTLRCSPRSGDLSVYWYQQSLDQGLQFLIQYYNGEERAKGNILERFSAQQFPDLHSELNLSSLELGDSALYFCASSVGGYPNTEAFFGQGTRLTVV.

The table lists this clonotype with a few counts. CDR3 nucleotides: TGCGCCAGCAGTCCCCCGGACCGAAAGGAGACCTACGAGCAGTACTTC. The encoded protein is CASSPPDRKETYEQYF. This chain connects TRBV23-1 to TRBJ2-7; D uncertain. TRBV23-1 has ORF status, its function being uncertain. Trimming shortened V by 4 bases and J by 2 bases, and 18 bases separated the two germline ends. The CDR3 is 16 amino acids.

The gene calls are TRBV12-3 or TRBV12-4 and TRBJ2-1; D gene ambiguous. Trimming removed 7 bases at V and 9 bases at J, with 10 bases between. The CDR3 contains 11 residues. The CDR3 region is CASNSGSEQFF. In DNA, the CDR3 is TGTGCCAGCAACTCCGGAAGTGAGCAGTTCTTC.

This sequence joins TRBV5-1 and TRBJ1-2, with D hard to call. This CDR3 has 13 amino acids. The V gene lost 0 bases and the J gene lost 6 bases, with 9 bases spanning the gap. Looked up from germline, CDR1 is SGHRS and CDR2 is YFSETQ. CDR3 loop: CASSLDSIHGYTF. CDR3 sequence (DNA): TGCGCCAGCAGCTTGGACAGTATCCATGGCTACACCTTC.

The rearrangement joins TRBV9 to TRBJ2-7; 8 positions agree with TRBD2. The V gene end was trimmed by 3 bases and the J gene end by 2 bases; junction bases not matched to a gene: 7. The germline V gene has CDR1 SGDLS and CDR2 YYNGEE. The CDR3 covers 15 residues. CDR3 coding DNA: TGTGCCAGCAGCGCCTTCACTAGCGGCGCCTACGAGCAGTACTTC. It translates to CASSAFTSGAYEQYF. The variable domain in full, with the rest retrieved from reference TRBV9 and TRBJ2-7, is DSGVTQTPKHLITATGQRVTLRCSPRSGDLSVYWYQQSLDQGLQFLIQYYNGEERAKGNILERFSAQQFPDLHSELNLSSLELGDSALYFCASSAFTSGAYEQYFGPGTRLTVT.